These 14 T cell receptor beta chains came from one sample sequenced in a study of memory CD4+ T cells and cytomegalovirus serostatus. Sequencing was performed with immunoSEQ multiplex PCR; in TCRdb, only in-frame clones are kept and a portion is missing. The table has under 50,000 clones, about 73% seen once. The sort gate was single viable CD3+CD4+CD8-CD45RO+ cells for memory CD4+ T cells. Material: memory CD4+ T cells from blood. The receptors stem from an adult in good health and CMV-seronegative.

This sequence joins TRBV25-1 and TRBJ2-5; no clear D. CDR3 size: 14 residues. V was trimmed by 3 bases and J by 2 bases, leaving 10 bases between them. Germline lookup yields CDR1 MGHDK and CDR2 SYGVNS. Here the CDR3 reads CASSDFGPQETQYF. CDR3 nucleotides: TGTGCCAGCAGTGACTTCGGACCGCAAGAGACCCAGTACTTC. Looking up the rest from reference TRBV25-1 and TRBJ2-5 gives the full variable domain: EADIYQTPRYLVIGTGKKITLECSQTMGHDKMYWYQQDPGMELHLIHYSYGVNSTEKGDLSSESTVSRIRTEHFPLTLESARPSHTSQYLCASSDFGPQETQYFGPGTRLLVL.

This clone was counted between two and nine times. The chain has TRBV10-2 and TRBJ1-1, with D hard to call. This CDR3 spans 11 amino acids. Germline V gives CDR1 WSHSY, CDR2 SAAADI. Trimming took off 2 bases at V and 8 bases at J, with 6 bases between the two ends. CDR3 sequence: CASSEEGEAFF. DNA for the CDR3: TGCGCCAGCAGTGAGGAAGGGGAAGCTTTCTTT.

The rearrangement links TRBV10-3 to TRBJ1-5; TRBD1 might be the D (5 bases). This CDR3 is built from 17 residues. The germline CDR1 and CDR2 sequences are ENHRY and SYGVKD. Trimming removed 0 bases from V and 6 bases from J, with 18 bases in between. The CDR3 region has the DNA TGTGCCATCAGTGAGTCGACGAATAGGGGAGGCAGTCAGCCCCAGCATTTT. Amino acid sequence: CAISESTNRGGSQPQHF.

The rearrangement uses TRBV2 and TRBJ2-5; D remains ambiguous. The CDR3 spans 12 residues. Trimming removed 7 bases from V and 0 bases from J, with 6 bases in between. CDR1 and CDR2 from the germline V gene are SNHLY and FYNNEI. CDR3 nucleotides: TGTGCCAGCAAAGGACACCAAGAGACCCAGTACTTC. This codes for CASKGHQETQYF. Full variable domain (outside the CDR3, taken from reference TRBV2 and TRBJ2-5): EPEVTQTPSHQVTQMGQEVILRCVPISNHLYFYWYRQILGQKVEFLVSFYNNEISEKSEIFDDQFSVERPDGSNFTLKIRSTKLEDSAMYFCASKGHQETQYFGPGTRLLVL.

The genes are TRBV9 and TRBJ2-1; D remains ambiguous. Germline CDR1 is SGDLS and CDR2 is YYNGEE. The germline V and J ends were trimmed by 3 bases and 5 bases, with 9 bases remaining between them. The CDR3 contains 13 residues. The CDR3 nucleotides are TGTGCCAGCAGCGGACTCACAGACAATGAGCAGTTCTTC. It translates to CASSGLTDNEQFF.

This clone came up a few times. The chain joins TRBV7-3 to TRBJ2-1; the D gene could be TRBD1 or TRBD2 (5 bases each). This CDR3 region has 13 residues. Trimming cost V 1 base and J 9 bases, with 10 bases left between them. Germline V lookup: CDR1 SGHTA, CDR2 FQGTGA. This CDR3 reads CASSLMGEGEQFF. The CDR3 DNA reads TGTGCCAGCAGCTTAATGGGGGAAGGTGAGCAGTTCTTC.

The chain combines TRBV11-1 with TRBJ2-3; D unresolved. CDR1 is SGHAT and CDR2 is FQDESV in the germline V gene (reference sequence). Trimming cost V 3 bases and J 3 bases, with 13 bases left between them. The CDR3 extends over 15 amino acids. DNA of the CDR3: TGTGCCAGCAGCTTCGACTCCGTGGGGACAGATACGCAGTATTTT. This codes for CASSFDSVGTDTQYF.

The chain is built from TRBV4-2 and TRBJ1-4; D is perhaps TRBD1 (6 bases). This CDR3 is 16 amino acids long. The V gene lost 0 bases and the J gene lost 7 bases, with 15 bases spanning the gap. The germline CDR1 and CDR2 sequences are LGHNA and YNFKEQ. DNA of the CDR3: TGTGCCAGCAGCCAAGATCTGAGTTCAGGGGTTGAAAAACTGTTTTTT. Translation: CASSQDLSSGVEKLFF.

The V gene is TRBV4-2, the J gene TRBJ2-3; a weak D match, TRBD1 (7 bases). CDR1 and CDR2 from the germline V gene are LGHNA and YNFKEQ. Trimming cost V 1 base and J 0 bases, with 8 bases left between them. CDR3 length: 15 amino acids. CDR3 residues: CASSQAGGSTDTQYF. CDR3 nucleotides: TGTGCCAGCAGCCAAGCAGGGGGGAGCACAGATACGCAGTATTTT.

J is TRBJ2-7 and V is TRBV25-1; 7 bases align to TRBD1. Per germline, CDR1 MGHDK and CDR2 SYGVNS. The CDR3 extends over 13 amino acids. The V gene end was trimmed by 7 bases and the J gene end by 3 bases; junction bases not matched to a gene: 6. The chain's CDR3 is CASKRAGGYEQYF. Written as DNA, the CDR3 is TGTGCCAGCAAAAGGGCAGGGGGCTACGAGCAGTACTTC.

Only one count was recorded for this clone. J is TRBJ2-5 and V is TRBV6-1; TRBD1 agrees at 8 bases. From germline, CDR1 is MNHNS and CDR2 SASEGT. Losses at the gene ends were 6 bases for V and 3 bases for J; bases not matched to a gene: 6. The CDR3 sequence is 14 residues long. CDR3 coding DNA: TGTGCCAGCAGCGACCCGGACAGGGAAGAGACCCAGTACTTC. Its protein is CASSDPDREETQYF.

J is TRBJ2-7 and V is TRBV28; D remains ambiguous. Germline V gives CDR1 MDHEN, CDR2 SYDVKM. The V end was cut by 6 bases, the J end by 0 bases, with 21 bases between. The CDR3 has 17 amino acids. CDR3 in DNA: TGTGCCAGCAGGCAAATACTCACACGAACTAACTCCTACGAGCAGTACTTC. It yields the protein CASRQILTRTNSYEQYF.

This clone appeared a few times. The DNA of the CDR3 is TGTGCCAGCAGCTTTAAGGGAGGCCGGGAGCTGTTTTTT. As protein: CASSFKGGRELFF. The chain is built from TRBV7-3 and TRBJ2-2; possible D gene TRBD2, 6 bases. Germline CDR1 reads SGHTA; CDR2 reads FQGTGA. V was shortened by 3 bases and J by 9 bases, with 11 bases between the two germline ends. This CDR3 is 13 amino acids long.

This clone showed up just once. The chain is built from TRBV9 and TRBJ1-6, with D possibly being TRBD1 (5 bases). CDR1 is SGDLS, CDR2 YYNGEE, per germline. The CDR3 length is 15 residues. Trimming took 4 bases from V and 7 from J, leaving 15 bases between them. The CDR3: CASSQSWGSNSPLHF. The CDR3 DNA is TGTGCCAGCAGCCAAAGCTGGGGGAGCAATTCACCCCTCCACTTT.